A single sample gave rise to the 32 T cell receptor beta chains below, sequenced in a study of T cell responses to AZD1222 COVID-19 vaccine. Repertoires were generated with immunoSEQ multiplex PCR, while TCRdb's copy carries only in-frame clones and drops some. Of 120,000 to 150,000 clones in the sample, roughly nine tenths were seen once. Source: peripheral blood, taken 28 days after the second AZD1222 dose. The receptor set was obtained from an adult who received the AZD1222 COVID-19 vaccine.

This clone was seen once. The chain links TRBV7-2 to TRBJ1-5; TRBD1 might be the D (5 bases). Trimming stripped 5 bases from V and 4 bases from J, with 18 bases between. CDR1 is SGHTA and CDR2 is FQGNSA in the germline V gene. The CDR3 contains 16 residues. For the CDR3, the DNA is TGTGCCAGCAGCCCCTCGGCGGCAGGGAGGAATCAGCCCCAGCATTTT. Its protein product is CASSPSAAGRNQPQHF.

V usage is TRBV5-1 and J usage is TRBJ2-1; D not certain. The ends were cut back, 0 bases at V and 6 bases at J, with 7 bases in the middle. CDR1 SGHRS and CDR2 YFSETQ come from the germline V gene. The CDR3 loop spans 13 amino acids. The CDR3 region has the DNA TGCGCCAGCAGCTTGGTGTTGGGCAATGAGCAGTTCTTC. It is translated as CASSLVLGNEQFF.

This clone was recorded only once. V and J are TRBV7-2 and TRBJ2-2, with D hard to call. Germline V gives CDR1 SGHTA, CDR2 FQGNSA. V was trimmed by 5 bases and J by 3 bases, leaving 10 bases between them. The CDR3 covers 14 residues. For the CDR3, the DNA is TGTGCCAGCAGCCCCAGTAGGCACACCGGGGAGCTGTTTTTT. Its protein product is CASSPSRHTGELFF.

This chain connects TRBV27 to TRBJ2-7; 11 bases are a match to TRBD2. This CDR3 is built from 14 residues. With 4 bases clipped from V and 2 bases from J, the junction kept 1 base outside the gene matches. CDR1 and CDR2 (germline): MNHEY, SMNVEV (reference sequence). CDR3 sequence reads: CASSSGLAAYEQYF. The CDR3 nucleotides read TGTGCCAGCAGTTCGGGACTAGCGGCCTACGAGCAGTACTTC.

The V and J genes are TRBV7-9 and TRBJ1-2, with D possibly being TRBD1 (5 bases). In germline, CDR1 is SEHNR, CDR2 FQNEAQ (reference sequence). V lost 3 bases and J 5 bases, leaving 16 bases between the germline ends. The CDR3 totals 15 residues. In nucleotides, the CDR3 is TGTGCCAGCAGCTTGGGGACTCTGGGGGAATATGGCTACACCTTC. Translation: CASSLGTLGEYGYTF.

V and J are TRBV2 and TRBJ2-1, with a tentative D call TRBD2 (5 bases). With 6 bases removed from V and 5 bases from J, the gap between germline ends came to 14 bases. CDR1 and CDR2 (germline): SNHLY, FYNNEI. This CDR3 is built from 14 residues. The CDR3 region has the DNA TGTGCCAGCAGAGTGGGCGGGCCAGACAATGAGCAGTTCTTC. It encodes CASRVGGPDNEQFF.

The chain combines TRBV6-2 or TRBV6-3 with TRBJ1-1; the D is unclear. The CDR3 runs 13 residues. The germline gives CDR1 MNHEY, CDR2 SVGEGT. V lost 5 bases, J lost 1 base, and 8 bases lay in between. The CDR3 DNA is TGTGCCAGCAGTGCCCAAACGAACACTGAAGCTTTCTTT. This codes for CASSAQTNTEAFF.

This rearrangement joins TRBV5-8 to TRBJ2-3, with TRBD1 matching 7 bases. V was clipped by 0 bases and J by 0 bases; unmatched bases: 4. This CDR3 has 16 residues. Germline V CDR1 and CDR2: SGHTS, YDEGEE. For the CDR3, the DNA is TGTGCCAGCAGCTTGGGGACAGGATCTAGCACAGATACGCAGTATTTT. It codes for CASSLGTGSSTDTQYF. The full variable domain, its missing parts supplied by reference TRBV5-8 and TRBJ2-3, is EAGVTQSPTHLIKTRGQQATLRCSPISGHTSVYWYQQALGLGLQFLLWYDEGEERNRGNFPPRFSGRQFPNYSSELNVNALELEDSALYLCASSLGTGSSTDTQYFGPGTRLTVL.

This chain joins TRBV28 and TRBJ1-5; D is perhaps TRBD1 (6 bases). The CDR3 contains 17 residues. From germline, CDR1 is MDHEN and CDR2 SYDVKM. The V end was cut by 0 bases, the J end by 2 bases, with 14 bases between. CDR3 sequence: CASSLWARGRGNQPQHF. DNA for the CDR3: TGTGCCAGCAGTTTATGGGCCAGGGGTAGAGGCAATCAGCCCCAGCATTTT.

This clone was picked up a small number of times. The rearrangement uses TRBV30 and TRBJ1-2; TRBD1 matches at 10 bases. This CDR3 is built from 14 residues. Germline CDR1 reads GTSNPN; CDR2 reads SVGIG (reference sequence). V lost 4 bases, J lost 7 bases, and 9 bases stayed unmatched. CDR3 bases: TGTGCCTGGAACCGACAGGGGGCGAATACTGGCTACACCTTC. This gives the protein CAWNRQGANTGYTF.

The chain employs TRBV27 and TRBJ2-7; 9 nucleotides line up with TRBD1. CDR1 and CDR2 (germline): MNHEY, SMNVEV (reference sequence). The CDR3 totals 17 residues. Germline trimming cut 6 bases from V and 3 bases from J; bases unmatched to any gene: 15. CDR3 amino acids: CASRTTSGGQGFYEQYF. CDR3 nucleotides: TGTGCCAGCAGAACAACATCCGGTGGACAGGGGTTCTACGAGCAGTACTTC.

The chain couples TRBV28 to TRBJ1-2, with D possibly being TRBD1 (5 bases). Between the trimmed V and J ends, which lost 4 bases and 6 bases, there was a span of 18 bases. The germline V gene has CDR1 MDHEN and CDR2 SYDVKM. This CDR3 contains 15 residues. Here the CDR3 DNA reads TGTGCCAGCAGTTCCGGGGGGGGAGGGAACCATGGCTACACCTTC. Amino acids: CASSSGGGGNHGYTF.

The chain links TRBV7-3 to TRBJ2-7, with D maybe TRBD1 (5 bases). Germline CDR1 reads SGHTA; CDR2 reads FQGTGA. The V and J ends lost 5 bases and 4 bases respectively, with 12 bases between them. This CDR3 has 13 residues. The CDR3 DNA is TGTGCCAGCAGCCTCTACCAGGGATACGAGCAGTACTTC. Translation gives CASSLYQGYEQYF.

The rearrangement links TRBV6-5 to TRBJ1-4; no clear D. CDR1 is MNHEY and CDR2 is SVGAGI in the germline V gene. CDR3 length: 13 amino acids. The V and J ends lost 0 bases and 10 bases respectively, with 9 bases between them. CDR3 DNA sequence: TGTGCCAGCAGTTACTCTCGCCGGGGAAAACTGTTTTTT. Its protein is CASSYSRRGKLFF.

The V and J genes are TRBV2 and TRBJ1-6, with 9 bases fitting TRBD1. The germline CDR1 and CDR2 sequences are SNHLY and FYNNEI. There are 18 residues in the CDR3. V lost 6 bases to trimming and J lost 0 bases; unmatched junction nucleotides: 9. The CDR3 DNA reads TGTGCCAGCAGGGGACGGGACAGGGCGAGCTCCTATAATTCACCCCTCCACTTT. Its protein product is CASRGRDRASSYNSPLHF.

J is TRBJ1-6 and V is TRBV11-3; D gene uncertain. The germline V and J ends were trimmed by 0 bases and 6 bases, with 0 bases remaining between them. From germline, CDR1 is SGHNT and CDR2 YENEEA. This CDR3 is 12 amino acids long. CDR3 nucleotide sequence: TGTGCCAGCAGCTTAGATAATTCACCCCTCCACTTT. Protein sequence: CASSLDNSPLHF.

The V call is TRBV12-2, the J call TRBJ2-7. TRBV12-2 is a documented pseudogene. The CDR3 extends over 14 amino acids. CDR3 amino acids: CASRYPGPRYEQYF. The CDR3 bases are TGTGCAAGTCGCTACCCGGGCCCTAGATACGAGCAGTACTTC.

The rearrangement uses TRBV7-8 and TRBJ2-1, with TRBD1 as a possible D gene (6 bases). Germline V gene data show CDR1 as SGHVS and CDR2 as FQNEAQ. With 5 bases removed from V and 4 bases from J, the gap between germline ends came to 15 bases. The CDR3 spans 15 residues. This chain's CDR3 is CASSISLGQYNEQFF. CDR3 in DNA: TGTGCCAGCAGCATATCCCTCGGACAGTACAATGAGCAGTTCTTC. Combining the CDR3 with reference TRBV7-8 and TRBJ2-1 gives the whole variable domain GAGVSQSPRYKVAKRGQDVALRCDPISGHVSLFWYQQALGQGPEFLTYFQNEAQLDKSGLPSDRFFAERPEGSVSTLKIQRTQQEDSAVYLCASSISLGQYNEQFFGPGTRLTVL.

The rearrangement uses TRBV5-1 and TRBJ2-2; D unresolved. CDR3 length equals 15 residues. CDR1 SGHRS and CDR2 YFSETQ come from the germline V gene. Trimming removed 0 bases at V and 4 bases at J, with 10 bases between. The CDR3 reads CASSLDPEATGELFF. The CDR3 nucleotides are TGCGCCAGCAGCTTGGACCCAGAAGCCACCGGGGAGCTGTTTTTT. The whole variable domain, remainder taken from reference TRBV5-1 and TRBJ2-2, is KAGVTQTPRYLIKTRGQQVTLSCSPISGHRSVSWYQQTPGQGLQFLFEYFSETQRNKGNFPGRFSGRQFSNSRSEMNVSTLELGDSALYLCASSLDPEATGELFFGEGSRLTVL.

The genes are TRBV4-2 and TRBJ1-3, with D unresolved. Trimming removed 4 bases from V and 8 bases from J, with 18 bases in between. Germline CDR1 and CDR2: LGHNA and YNFKEQ. The CDR3 extends over 15 amino acids. In DNA form, the CDR3 reads TGTGCCAGCAGCCGGCCCGGGCCGTCTATCGACACCATATATTTT. Its protein is CASSRPGPSIDTIYF.

The V call is TRBV27, the J call TRBJ1-1, with 7 bases aligning to TRBD1. Unmatched junction bases numbered 5, after V lost 6 bases and J lost 4 bases. The germline gives CDR1 MNHEY, CDR2 SMNVEV (reference sequence). The CDR3 is 13 amino acids. CDR3 loop: CASRRQGGTEAFF. The CDR3 region has the DNA TGTGCCAGCAGGCGACAGGGAGGCACTGAAGCTTTCTTT.

The chain carries TRBV5-1 and TRBJ1-2, with a weak D call TRBD1 (5 bases). Germline CDR1 and CDR2: SGHRS and YFSETQ. Trimming left V 4 bases short and J 4 bases short, with 14 bases between. The CDR3 is 14 amino acids. As DNA, the CDR3 is TGCGCCAGCAGCCCCAGGGACGGACCCTATGGCTACACCTTC. This codes for CASSPRDGPYGYTF.

The chain joins TRBV24-1 to TRBJ2-3; tentative D call: TRBD2 (5 bases). CDR1 KGHDR and CDR2 SFDVKD come from the germline V gene. Trimming cost V 0 bases and J 2 bases, with 11 bases left between them. The CDR3 loop spans 16 amino acids. Written as DNA, the CDR3 is TGTGCCACCAGTGATTTGGGCTCGGGGTCCACAGATACGCAGTATTTT. Protein sequence: CATSDLGSGSTDTQYF.

The chain recombines TRBV12-3 or TRBV12-4 with TRBJ1-2, with D possibly TRBD1 on 5 matching bases. The CDR3 contains 13 residues. The V gene lost 3 bases and the J gene lost 8 bases, with 13 bases spanning the gap. The CDR3 loop reads CASSFREFDGYTF. DNA for the CDR3: TGTGCCAGCAGTTTCAGGGAATTTGACGGCTACACCTTC.

This rearrangement joins TRBV28 to TRBJ1-5, with D unclear. Germline V gene data show CDR1 as MDHEN and CDR2 as SYDVKM. This CDR3 region has 14 residues. V lost 5 bases and J lost 6, with 14 bases in between. CDR3: CASSMQNSGQPQHF. As DNA, the CDR3 is TGTGCCAGCAGTATGCAGAATTCTGGTCAGCCCCAGCATTTT.

The rearrangement links TRBV7-2 to TRBJ1-6; 7 bases agree with TRBD1. The ends lost 5 bases at V and 10 bases at J; junction bases unmatched: 11. The germline gives CDR1 SGHTA, CDR2 FQGNSA. CDR3 length equals 15 residues. CDR3 DNA sequence: TGTGCCAGCAGCCCCCAGGCAGGGGGATACTCACCCCTCCACTTT. Amino acids: CASSPQAGGYSPLHF.

This rearrangement joins TRBV18 to TRBJ2-5; D not certain. The CDR3 is made up of 14 amino acids. Between the trimmed V and J ends, which lost 5 bases and 0 bases, there was a span of 10 bases. Germline CDR1 and CDR2: KGHSH and LQKENI. The CDR3, as DNA: TGTGCCAGCTCAGCCGACAACAACCAAGAGACCCAGTACTTC. It is translated as CASSADNNQETQYF.

The V call is TRBV9, the J call TRBJ1-5; 9 positions match TRBD1. The CDR3 contains 15 residues. V lost 3 bases, J lost 7 bases, and 8 bases stayed unmatched. Germline V lookup: CDR1 SGDLS, CDR2 YYNGEE. CDR3 sequence reads: CASSAGTGRDQPQHF. Written as DNA, the CDR3 is TGTGCCAGCAGCGCCGGGACAGGGAGGGACCAGCCCCAGCATTTT.

This chain uses TRBV10-3 with TRBJ1-4; no firm D call. V was cut by 6 bases and J by 7 bases, with 18 bases left in between. The germline CDR1 and CDR2 sequences are ENHRY and SYGVKD. This CDR3 has 15 residues. Here the CDR3 reads CAISPTWPESEKLFF. The CDR3 bases are TGTGCCATCAGCCCCACCTGGCCAGAGAGTGAAAAACTGTTTTTT.

The rearrangement joins TRBV6-5 to TRBJ1-1; D remains ambiguous. Trimming removed 0 bases at V and 7 bases at J, with 9 bases between. The CDR3 is 13 amino acids. Germline assignment: CDR1 MNHEY and CDR2 SVGAGI. The CDR3 here is CASSYSKPGEAFF. Here the CDR3 DNA reads TGTGCCAGCAGTTACTCGAAACCAGGTGAAGCTTTCTTT.

The chain has TRBV12-3 or TRBV12-4 and TRBJ1-2; perhaps TRBD1 as D (6 bases). This CDR3 region has 13 residues. Trimming took off 4 bases at V and 7 bases at J, with 13 bases between the two ends. The CDR3 sequence: CASSYTGTGGYTF. CDR3 sequence (DNA): TGTGCCAGCAGTTACACAGGGACGGGTGGCTACACCTTC.

V gene TRBV10-1 combines with J gene TRBJ2-7, with 9 bases identical to TRBD1. The CDR3 extends over 18 amino acids. Losses at the gene ends were 4 bases for V and 6 bases for J; bases not matched to a gene: 19. Germline CDR1 reads WNHNN; CDR2 reads SYGVQD (reference sequence). CDR3 loop: CASSGGTGLGGFSREQYF. As DNA, the CDR3 is TGCGCCAGCAGTGGCGGGACAGGGCTAGGGGGATTCTCTCGCGAGCAGTACTTC.